This T cell receptor beta chain emerged from a study of shared clonotypes between healthy human individuals (TCRdb year 2020). Turning to the overall study: The cohort included a few men and two women between 18 and 49 years of age. For each donor, CD4 naive and CD4 memory were each run on three plates, CD8 naive on two plates, and CD8 memory on one plate. To estimate repertoire size and how much clonotype sharing occurs between individuals, the study deeply sequenced the blood TCR repertoires of about 5 healthy adults. To increase sequencing depth and limit assay-specific biases, TCR repertoire library preparation and sequencing were carried out by different laboratories using diverse techniques. Between about 0.94 and 8.9 billion PBMCs per donor were obtained by leukapheresis. Broad study findings and their caveats: Higher generation probabilities were observed for clonotypes shared by all four sorted-subset donors than for non-shared clonotypes. Pairwise subsampling indicated that sequencing depth was expected to affect the degree of clonotype sharing among donors. Because the study included a small number of donors, the genetic and exposure-history diversity represented was limited. Even with the large sequencing depth, rarefaction of the sorted-subset datasets indicated that sequencing was incomplete. Sharing across a few donors was observed for around 5% of naive CD4, under 4% of naive CD8, 2% to 2.5% of memory CD4, and 0.4% of memory CD8 clonotypes. Sampling was limited to blood, and TCR repertoires in tissue likely differ from TCR repertoires in blood. Naive subsets generally had larger estimated clonotype richness than memory subsets.

TCR CDR3 regions were amplified from genomic DNA by multiplex PCR using the deep immunoSEQ assay. Extracted genomic DNA from each cell subset was distributed evenly across all wells of several immunoSEQ 96-well plates, and each plate was treated as a replicate. For sorted subsets, each replicate PCR was loaded with around 200 ng genomic DNA, equivalent to approximately 33,000 T cell genomes. The purified libraries were quantified using a Qubit 3.0 fluorometer, sized with a Bioanalyzer 2100, and then quantified again using the KAPA Library Quantification kit. Every immunoSEQ 96-well plate was sequenced on a separate single-read 150-cycle Illumina NextSeq 550 flow cell. In the paper's pipeline: Because only junctional sequences without quality scores were contained in the immunoSEQ output, filtering matching that applied to full-length reads could not be performed. To assign V/J genes and CDR3, sequences were annotated against IMGT germline references using PyIR, a Python wrapper for IgBLAST v1.9. Reads were removed for weak V/J assignments (E-value above 1e-6), missing CDR3, stop codons, out-of-frame junctions, or ambiguous translated residues. V3J clonotypes were defined as sequences sharing the same inferred V gene, J gene, and CDR3 amino acid sequence. Percentage overlap between repertoires was calculated by dividing the number of shared unique clonotypes by the size of the smaller repertoire. Richness of each repertoire was evaluated using RTK rarefaction, the Chao1 estimator, and Recon v2.1 estimates of unobserved clonotypes. OLGA was used to compute generation probabilities for all TCRbeta clonotypes that the gDNA method yielded from a handful of donors. In TCRdb, the immuneACCESS table is reduced to in-frame sequences with V and J assigned. These tables do not hold every clone; where another copy was compared, an unresolved V gene accounts for under half, and the others remain unexplained. The V and J calls and clone size come from that table; D and trimming were worked out from the DNA. For this sample the table gives over a million clones, of which roughly 97% were detected only once. Roughly 1.2% of the sample goes to the ten largest clones.

Healthy HIV-negative adults with no recently reported acute infections or vaccinations were included as donors. Only Caucasian adults living in Nashville, Tennessee, USA were represented among the donors. Magnetic negative selection was used to enrich CD4+ T cells, after which naive cells were positively selected on CD45RA and the negative fraction became the memory subset. Blood was collected by leukapheresis, and PBMCs were isolated by Ficoll-Histopaque density gradient centrifugation and then cryopreserved in liquid nitrogen vapor phase. Analytical flow cytometry was used to check the purity and quantity of every magnetically sorted T cell population. Each sorted fraction had its genomic DNA isolated and then quantified by UV absorbance on a Nanodrop 2000c. With regard to this clone: What antigen it recognizes has not been identified. Within one base of it there is no much larger clone, and no base qualities were kept.

Reading from cysteine to phenylalanine, the CDR3 counts 19 amino acids. CDR3 DNA is the only sequence kept; it has 57 bases, read in frame from the first base. Unmatched junction bases come to 14, with V trimmed by 4 bases and J by 0 bases. The germline V gene supplies CDR1 SGHRS and CDR2 YFSETQ. The specimen was naive CD4+ T cells sorted from blood. The intended sense of this specimen's cell subset or site label: CD45RA+ positively selected. The TCR was taken from a man younger than 45 in good health. The sequence joins TRBV5-1 to TRBJ2-5; 11 junctional bases match TRBD2. CDR3 protein: CASSPSILAGGPHQETQYF. The nucleotide sequence is given as TGCGCCAGCAGCCCGAGCATCCTAGCGGGAGGCCCACACCAAGAGACCCAGTACTTC.